This T cell receptor beta chain emerged from a study of identical twins' blood T cells. Study-level results: Twin similarity might stem from environmental factors, not only genetics. Out-of-frame TCRbeta clonotypes reportedly had markedly more similar V usage in twins than unrelated donors. Abundant TCRbeta CDR3s overlapped more between twins than with unrelated donors.

Worth noting for this clonotype: The antigen is not known.

Each TCR cDNA library carried sample-specific barcodes on both ends. TCRdb analysed the 5' RACE reads with MiXCR anew, one entry per CDR3 protein. Of a few hundred thousand distinct CDR3 sequences in the sample, roughly 27% were seen once. The CDR3 is made up of 12 amino acids. Trimming shortened V by 5 bases and J by 5 bases, and 12 bases separated the two germline ends. CDR1 SQVTM and CDR2 ANQGSEA come from the germline V gene. The sample consisted of PBMCs. This TCR came from a woman aged 18-49 years in good health. The chain couples TRBV29-1 to TRBJ1-1; no clear D. In DNA form, the CDR3 reads TGCAGCGTTCAACCTGTGGAGACTGAAGCTTTCTTT. This gives the protein CSVQPVETEAFF.